Listed below are T cell receptor beta chains from one sample, sequenced in a study of patients and donors after allogeneic stem cell transplantation. TCRdb fed the RT-PCR reads into MiXCR, producing one record per CDR3 protein. The sample yields about a million distinct CDR3 sequences, approximately 18% seen once. Sequencing was done on a sample of blood, either unsorted or a sorted T cell fraction (not recorded which). The receptors were gathered from a human donor who was either an allogeneic HSCT recipient or a stem cell or donor lymphocyte infusion donor (not recorded which). It is not recorded whose cells these are; they may come from a transplant donor. Both conserved end residues are trimmed from each CDR3. The order of the fields is J gene, clone size, V gene, CDR3 protein. Clone size is not always given. Where it is, it says once, few, many or a class for expanded clones.

TRBJ2-1,-,TRBV27,ASSLEGGKSYNEQF
TRBJ2-1,-,TRBV30,AWRGGDEQF
TRBJ1-1,-,TRBV4-2,ASSQEVKGSTEAF
TRBJ1-6,many,TRBV4-3,ASSQDRGGSTPLH
TRBJ1-2,once,TRBV15,ATSRGLATGYT
TRBJ2-7,-,TRBV20-1,SARDSQADISGRSYEQY
TRBJ2-3,-,TRBV20-1,SARDSGTSGSIDTQY
TRBJ2-3,few,TRBV25-1,ASSDTGGASDTQY
TRBJ2-2,few,TRBV20-1,SARVSKIGELF
TRBJ1-4,-,TRBV4-2,ASSHPGTGLEKLF
TRBJ2-2,-,TRBV3-1,ASSQDEAEGNTGELF
TRBJ1-1,-,TRBV29-1,SGLIQAAEAF
TRBJ2-1,few,TRBV4-3,ASSPNPGTADNNEQF
TRBJ2-3,few,TRBV9,ASSPPGGSVQPQY
TRBJ2-4,-,TRBV4-3,ASSPGTSGFYGDIQY